Presented here are 31 T cell receptor beta chains from one specimen sequenced in a study of blood T cells in healthy people across ages. Next came a second PCR, run for about 6 to 12 cycles, which used a sample-barcoded 5' primer along with a J-beta primer mix. TCRdb redid the calling of the 5' RACE reads with MiXCR, one entry per CDR3 protein. The sample lists hundreds of thousands of distinct CDR3 sequences, about 62% occurring once. Sequencing was performed on blood. These receptors all stem from a man aged 25-45 years in good health.

This clonotype was detected many times. The rearrangement links TRBV5-1 to TRBJ2-7; perhaps TRBD2 as D (6 bases). Trimming stripped 2 bases from V and 7 bases from J, with 13 bases between. From germline, CDR1 is SGHRS and CDR2 YFSETQ. This CDR3 spans 13 amino acids. The CDR3 DNA follows: TGCGCCAGCAGCTTTACACCGGGGGAGGAGCAGTACTTC. Translation: CASSFTPGEEQYF.

The chain combines TRBV29-1 with TRBJ2-3; D unclear. Germline loops: CDR1 SQVTM, CDR2 ANQGSEA. V was cut by 4 bases and J by 2 bases, with 13 bases left in between. This CDR3 contains 14 residues. The CDR3 sequence: CSVGARSHTDTQYF. The CDR3 nucleotides read TGCAGCGTTGGGGCCAGATCTCACACAGATACGCAGTATTTT.

This clonotype was seen only a few times. The rearrangement joins TRBV6-5 to TRBJ1-2; D ambiguous. The CDR3 has 13 residues. From germline, CDR1 is MNHEY and CDR2 SVGAGI. V was shortened by 8 bases and J by 8 bases, with 18 bases between the two germline ends. CDR3 DNA: TGTGCCAGCCATGGACGGGAACTAAGGGGCTACACCTTC. It encodes CASHGRELRGYTF.

The rearrangement links TRBV5-1 to TRBJ2-1; no firm D call. From germline, CDR1 is SGHRS and CDR2 YFSETQ. CDR3 size: 13 residues. V lost 4 bases and J 10 bases, leaving 15 bases between the germline ends. The CDR3 DNA reads as TGCGCCAGCAGCGTGGAATCGGCTCTAGAGCAGTTCTTC. The encoded protein is CASSVESALEQFF.

V usage is TRBV20-1 and J usage is TRBJ1-4; D remains ambiguous. The CDR3 length is 12 residues. The V gene lost 1 base and the J gene lost 7 bases, with 7 bases spanning the gap. Per germline, CDR1 DFQATT and CDR2 SNEGSKA (reference sequence). The CDR3 loop reads CSARVGVEKLFF. The DNA of the CDR3 is TGCAGTGCTAGAGTTGGGGTTGAAAAACTGTTTTTT.

This chain connects TRBV10-3 to TRBJ1-2; D is undetermined. CDR1 and CDR2 from the germline V gene are ENHRY and SYGVKD. The CDR3 is 13 amino acids. V shed 7 bases and J shed 1 base, with 10 bases lying between them. As DNA, the CDR3 is TGTGCCATCACAGGAGTTATTAACTATGGCTACACCTTC. It is translated as CAITGVINYGYTF.

The chain employs TRBV10-3 and TRBJ2-5, with D possibly TRBD2 on 6 matching bases. The V end was cut by 10 bases, the J end by 11 bases, with 23 bases between. Germline lookup yields CDR1 ENHRY and CDR2 SYGVKD. This CDR3 has 13 residues. CDR3 nucleotides: TGTGCCACCGAACCCGGACTCGCACGGGAGCAGTACTTC. This translates into CATEPGLAREQYF.

This rearrangement joins TRBV24-1 to TRBJ2-3; TRBD1 aligns across 7 bases. V shed 4 bases, J shed 2 bases, and the junction held 14 bases outside the gene matches. Per the germline V gene, CDR1 is KGHDR and CDR2 is SFDVKD. The CDR3 spans 18 residues. The DNA for the CDR3 is TGTGCCACCAGTGACCACGTCACAGGGGACGTACTCACAGATACGCAGTATTTT. Translated, it gives CATSDHVTGDVLTDTQYF.

This clonotype was recorded a few times. The chain employs TRBV27 and TRBJ2-7; D gene unclear. The germline gives CDR1 MNHEY, CDR2 SMNVEV (reference sequence). This CDR3 contains 13 residues. V shed 0 bases and J shed 2 bases, with 5 bases lying between them. CDR3 DNA sequence: TGTGCCAGCAGTTTATCGTCCGCCTACGAGCAGTACTTC. Translating it yields CASSLSSAYEQYF.

This chain connects TRBV7-8 to TRBJ2-7; D is perhaps TRBD1 or TRBD2 (6 bases each). There are 16 residues in the CDR3. Looked up from germline, CDR1 is SGHVS and CDR2 is FQNEAQ. V lost 7 bases to trimming and J lost 2 bases, with 21 bases between them. The CDR3 loop is CASKPTTGANTYEQYF. CDR3 bases: TGTGCCAGCAAACCCACCACGGGGGCTAACACCTACGAGCAGTACTTC.

The rearrangement links TRBV6-6 to TRBJ2-7; D is perhaps TRBD2 (5 bases). The CDR3 loop spans 15 amino acids. Germline lookup yields CDR1 MNHNY and CDR2 SVGAGI (reference sequence). Trimming removed 1 base from V and 1 base from J, with 11 bases in between. CDR3 sequence: CASSYWTDSSYEQYF. CDR3 nucleotide sequence: TGTGCCAGCAGTTACTGGACGGACTCTTCCTACGAGCAGTACTTC.

As for this clonotype: Compared with germline, one end of the junction differs, possibly owing to a read error. The chain uses TRBV11-2 and TRBJ2-1; 7 bases agree with TRBD1. The J call may be in error: the DNA end matches TRBJ2-7 better. The CDR3 is 15 residues long. Germline V CDR1 and CDR2: SGHAT, FQNNGV. CDR3 loop: CANSLDGTDTYEQYF. The DNA for the CDR3 is TGTGCCAACAGCTTAGACGGGACAGATACCTACGAGCAGTACTTC.

The chain carries TRBV10-3 and TRBJ1-6, with unresolved D. Germline V gene data show CDR1 as ENHRY and CDR2 as SYGVKD. The CDR3 sequence is 12 residues long. Trimming pared 1 base from V and 10 bases from J, leaving 5 bases between. The CDR3 DNA follows: TGTGCCATCAGTGAGTGGCAGTCACCCCTCCACTTT. Residues: CAISEWQSPLHF.

The genes are TRBV9 and TRBJ2-1, with D hard to call. V was cut by 0 bases and J by 2 bases, with 9 bases left in between. This CDR3 contains 15 residues. Germline V CDR1 and CDR2: SGDLS, YYNGEE. CDR3 in amino acids: CASSVGSAPYNEQFF. In DNA, the CDR3 is TGTGCCAGCAGCGTAGGTTCGGCCCCCTACAATGAGCAGTTCTTC.

This chain links TRBV7-6 with TRBJ2-1; D call uncertain. V dropped 5 bases and J dropped 6 bases, with 11 bases sitting between them. The CDR3 covers 13 residues. The germline CDR1 and CDR2 sequences are SGHVS and FNYEAQ. CDR3 coding DNA: TGTGCCAGCAGCGCTCAGAGGTTCAATGAGCAGTTCTTC. Translating gives CASSAQRFNEQFF. The full variable domain, rest sourced from reference TRBV7-6 and TRBJ2-1, is GAGVSQSPRYKVTKRGQDVALRCDPISGHVSLYWYRQALGQGPEFLTYFNYEAQQDKSGLPNDRFSAERPEGSISTLTIQRTEQRDSAMYRCASSAQRFNEQFFGPGTRLTVL.

This chain links TRBV20-1 with TRBJ2-5, with 10 bases lining up with TRBD1. V dropped 2 bases and J dropped 4; count of bases not matched to a gene: 10. CDR3 size: 16 residues. Germline CDR1 is DFQATT and CDR2 is SNEGSKA (reference sequence). In nucleotides, the CDR3 is TGCAGTGCTAGATCAACCGGGACAGGGGATGGAGAGACCCAGTACTTC. Amino acids: CSARSTGTGDGETQYF.

The chain is built from TRBV7-2 and TRBJ2-5; D perhaps matches TRBD1 (6 bases). The assigned J gene may be wrong: the sequence end matches TRBJ2-7 better. This CDR3 comprises 13 residues. Germline V gene data show CDR1 as SGHTA and CDR2 as FQGNSA. The CDR3 region is CASSLATGTEQYF. CDR3 nucleotide sequence: TGTGCCAGCAGCTTAGCTACAGGGACCGAGCAGTACTTC.

The J gene is TRBJ2-5, the V gene TRBV6-2 or TRBV6-3; D remains ambiguous. Germline values: CDR1 MNHEY, CDR2 SVGEGT. Deletions cut 3 bases from V and 0 bases from J, with 8 bases between. The CDR3 is 14 amino acids. DNA of the CDR3: TGTGCCAGCAGTTATGTCGTATACCAAGAGACCCAGTACTTC. Amino acid sequence: CASSYVVYQETQYF.

The chain uses TRBV7-9 and TRBJ2-4; 11 nucleotides agree with TRBD1. This CDR3 has 17 residues. Germline V gene sequence: CDR1 SEHNR, CDR2 FQNEAQ (reference sequence). After removal of 8 bases from V and 13 bases from J, the junction contained 22 bases not matched to a gene. For the CDR3, the DNA is TGTGCCAGCCGAGTTGGGACAGGGGGAACATTGCCGGGAGAGCAGTACTTC. Translated, it gives CASRVGTGGTLPGEQYF.

V gene TRBV6-5 combines with J gene TRBJ2-7; D gene ambiguous. The CDR3 runs 15 residues. The V gene lost 0 bases and the J gene lost 0 bases, with 9 bases spanning the gap. Germline-derived CDR1 and CDR2 are MNHEY and SVGAGI. Here the CDR3 reads CASSYSLGASYEQYF. In nucleotides, the CDR3 is TGTGCCAGCAGTTACTCTCTGGGTGCCTCCTACGAGCAGTACTTC.

CDR3 protein: CASGRGTVQETQYF. Here the CDR3 DNA reads TGTGCCAGCGGCCGGGGGACCGTCCAAGAGACCCAGTACTTC. The rearrangement uses TRBV11-2 and TRBJ2-5; maybe TRBD2 (6 bases). Germline loops: CDR1 SGHAT, CDR2 FQNNGV. This CDR3 is 14 amino acids long. The germline V and J ends were trimmed by 8 bases and 1 base, with 14 bases remaining between them.

This clonotype came up a few times. The chain carries TRBV7-2 and TRBJ2-3; D tentatively reads TRBD1 or TRBD2 (5 bases each). V lost 5 bases to trimming and J lost 6 bases, with 12 bases between them. The CDR3 has 13 residues. CDR1 SGHTA and CDR2 FQGNSA come from the germline V gene. CDR3: CASSGDGVDTQYF. CDR3 bases: TGTGCCAGCAGCGGGGACGGGGTGGATACGCAGTATTTT.

This clonotype has only one observation. V gene TRBV4-2 combines with J gene TRBJ2-1; 11 nucleotides agree with TRBD2. Germline values: CDR1 LGHNA, CDR2 YNFKEQ. The CDR3 runs to 16 residues. The ends lost 0 bases at V and 10 bases at J; junction bases unmatched: 8. Here the CDR3 DNA reads TGTGCCAGCAGCCAAGATTACCCTAGCGGGGGGTTAGAGCAGTTCTTC. It encodes CASSQDYPSGGLEQFF.

Concerning this clonotype itself: Its ends do not fully match the called genes, so a read error is possible. V is TRBV7-7 and J is TRBJ2-5; TRBD2 is a possible D gene (6 bases). The CDR3 sequence is 15 residues long. Germline CDR1 SSHAT, CDR2 FNYEAQ (reference sequence). The CDR3 reads CASSSDYEGEETQYF. CDR3 nucleotide sequence: TGTGCTAGCAGCTCGGACTACGAGGGAGAAGAGACCCAGTACTTC.

The chain employs TRBV7-2 and TRBJ2-1; TRBD1 matches 7 bases. This CDR3 region has 15 residues. J gave up 5 bases and V 5 bases, and 9 bases lay outside the gene matches. The germline CDR1 and CDR2 sequences are SGHTA and FQGNSA. In nucleotides, the CDR3 is TGTGCCAGCAGCCTCGGGACAGATCTTGACAATGAGCAGTTCTTC. The encoded protein is CASSLGTDLDNEQFF.

The chain uses TRBV29-1 and TRBJ1-2; D remains ambiguous. Trimming took 2 bases from V and 1 from J, leaving 5 bases between them. The CDR3 spans 12 residues. Germline loops: CDR1 SQVTM, CDR2 ANQGSEA. The CDR3 is CSVEYGNYGYTF. CDR3 bases: TGCAGCGTTGAATACGGTAACTATGGCTACACCTTC.

This chain joins TRBV6-5 and TRBJ2-7; 7 bases line up with TRBD2. The CDR3 sequence is 15 residues long. Germline V gene sequence: CDR1 MNHEY, CDR2 SVGAGI. V was clipped by 0 bases and J by 1 base; unmatched bases: 3. CDR3 sequence: CASSYSAGESYEQYF. The CDR3 coding sequence is TGTGCCAGCAGTTACTCGGCGGGGGAGTCCTACGAGCAGTACTTC.

The chain recombines TRBV6-5 with TRBJ2-3; TRBD2 aligns across 9 bases. V lost 2 bases to trimming and J lost 7 bases; unmatched junction nucleotides: 10. The CDR3 covers 16 residues. Looked up from germline, CDR1 is MNHEY and CDR2 is SVGAGI. The chain's CDR3 is CASSYPREAGGHTQYF. CDR3 bases: TGTGCCAGCAGTTACCCCCGGGAAGCGGGGGGTCATACGCAGTATTTT.

The genes are TRBV15 and TRBJ2-6; no definite D call. Germline V lookup: CDR1 LNHNV, CDR2 YYDKDF (reference sequence). The CDR3 contains 14 residues. The ends were cut back, 5 bases at V and 1 base at J, with 6 bases in the middle. The CDR3 DNA reads TGTGCCACCAGCGAGAGATCTGGGGCCAACGTCCTGACTTTC. Translating gives CATSERSGANVLTF.

The rearrangement uses TRBV2 and TRBJ2-4; 8 bases match TRBD1. Germline trimming cut 6 bases from V and 1 base from J; bases unmatched to any gene: 5. There are 15 residues in the CDR3. CDR1 and CDR2 (germline): SNHLY, FYNNEI. CDR3 in amino acids: CASRETGVAKNIQYF. The CDR3 DNA follows: TGTGCCAGCAGAGAGACAGGGGTGGCCAAAAACATTCAGTACTTC.

The chain recombines TRBV20-1 with TRBJ1-4; the match to TRBD1 covers 11 bases. V trimming: 1 base; J trimming: 11 bases; junction bases outside the gene matches: 9. The CDR3 runs to 15 residues. Per the germline V gene, CDR1 is DFQATT and CDR2 is SNEGSKA (reference sequence). This CDR3 is CSARGRTGGGPKLFF. The CDR3 coding sequence is TGCAGTGCTAGAGGAAGGACAGGGGGCGGCCCGAAACTGTTTTTT.